This T cell receptor beta chain was retrieved from a study of regulatory T cells in long-lasting Graves disease. Study-wide findings and caveats: Favored gene segments in persistent disease were TRBV28, TRBJ1-2 and TRBJ2-5.

Time point described: newly diagnosed GD, antithyroid drugs for less than 3 months. The TCR library was prepared using RNA isolated from PBMCs. The CDR3 spans 12 residues. Germline lookup yields CDR1 SGHAT and CDR2 FQNNGV. V lost 8 bases and J lost 1, with 9 bases in between. Construction of TCR beta libraries relied on iRepertoire HTBI primers and on Arm-PCR targeting CDR3 regions. Using its own MiXCR run on the multiplex PCR reads, TCRdb lists one record per CDR3 protein. The sample holds about half a million distinct CDR3 sequences, around 12% seen once. As for this clonotype: Its target is unknown.

These same data were also listed under a study on T cells in Graves' hyperthyroidism and ophthalmopathy. That investigation notes: The primer set for the first-round RT-PCR of the TCR CDR3 was HTBI.

This receptor was obtained from a woman in her thirties with Graves disease. The chain combines TRBV11-2 with TRBJ2-7; a possible D gene is TRBD1 (5 bases). Source: peripheral blood mononuclear cells (PBMCs), taken at new diagnosis, from a patient treated with antithyroid drugs. This CDR3 reads CASGGASYEQYF. The CDR3 bases are TGTGCCAGCGGTGGGGCATCCTACGAGCAGTACTTC.